The 14 T cell receptor beta chains in this list originate from one sample, sequenced in a study of blood T cell repertoires in COVID-19. TCRdb keeps only in-frame clones here, not all; method: immunoSEQ multiplex PCR. The data hold roughly 290,000 clones, with around 82% observed a single time. Sequencing was performed on peripheral blood. These receptors all come from an older person with COVID-19, enrolled during active disease.

The rearrangement joins TRBV7-2 to TRBJ2-7, with TRBD1 identical over 8 bases. The ends lost 1 base at V and 3 bases at J; junction bases unmatched: 5. CDR1 and CDR2 (germline): SGHTA, FQGNSA. The CDR3 sequence is 15 residues long. CDR3 in amino acids: CASSLGVTGVYEQYF. CDR3 in DNA: TGTGCCAGCAGCTTAGGAGTGACAGGGGTCTACGAGCAGTACTTC.

The chain has TRBV6-5 and TRBJ1-5; 9 nucleotides agree with TRBD1. CDR3 length: 15 residues. Per the germline V gene, CDR1 is MNHEY and CDR2 is SVGAGI. Trimming removed 5 bases from V and 4 bases from J; junction bases left unmatched: 6. Here the CDR3 DNA reads TGTGCCAGCAGTCCCCGGACAGGGGTTAATCAGCCCCAGCATTTT. Protein sequence: CASSPRTGVNQPQHF.

The chain is built from TRBV19 and TRBJ2-5; weak D call: TRBD2 (6 bases). Trimming shortened V by 6 bases and J by 4 bases, and 15 bases separated the two germline ends. Per germline, CDR1 LNHDA and CDR2 SQIVND (reference sequence). The CDR3 spans 14 residues. The CDR3 sequence is CASRWRARAETQYF. The CDR3 nucleotides are TGTGCCAGTAGATGGAGGGCACGGGCAGAGACCCAGTACTTC.

On this clone: Other DNA sequences in this specimen translate into the identical CDR3. This chain joins TRBV6-5 and TRBJ2-7, with TRBD2 matching 12 bases. Losses at the gene ends were 0 bases for V and 3 bases for J; bases not matched to a gene: 0. Germline V gene sequence: CDR1 MNHEY, CDR2 SVGAGI. This CDR3 has 15 amino acids. Here the CDR3 DNA reads TGTGCCAGCAGTTACTCGACTAGCGGGGGCTACGAGCAGTACTTC. It encodes CASSYSTSGGYEQYF.

The chain carries TRBV5-8 and TRBJ1-2, with TRBD1 matching 8 bases. The CDR3 is 17 residues long. CDR1 and CDR2 from the germline V gene are SGHTS and YDEGEE. The V segment lost 3 bases and the J segment 5 bases; nucleotides outside the gene matches: 15. CDR3: CASSSRQGTPQFYGYTF. The CDR3 nucleotides read TGTGCCAGCAGCTCCCGACAGGGGACCCCCCAGTTTTATGGCTACACCTTC.

The rearrangement joins TRBV23-1 to TRBJ2-5; possible D gene TRBD1, 6 bases. TRBV23-1 falls under the ORF class, with uncertain function. Trimming took 1 base from V and 2 from J, leaving 17 bases between them. CDR3 length: 17 residues. The CDR3 nucleotides read TGCGCCAGCAGTCAATGGTTGCGGCTTACAGGGCAAGAGACCCAGTACTTC. Translation: CASSQWLRLTGQETQYF.

CDR3 residues: CASSQMQGQIYGYTF. The CDR3, as DNA: TGTGCCAGCAGCCAGATGCAGGGGCAGATATATGGCTACACCTTC. The rearrangement uses TRBV14 and TRBJ1-2, with D maybe TRBD1 (6 bases). CDR1 and CDR2 from the germline V gene are SGHDN and FVKESK. The V and J ends lost 3 bases and 5 bases respectively, with 16 bases between them. This CDR3 is built from 15 residues.

The J gene is TRBJ2-7, the V gene TRBV7-2; perhaps TRBD2 as D (6 bases). Germline CDR1 and CDR2: SGHTA and FQGNSA. The V end lost 1 base, the J end lost 5 bases, and 12 bases lay between the germline ends. CDR3 size: 14 residues. The CDR3 DNA is TGTGCCAGCAGCTTAGGTCCAGCGGGCAACGAGCAGTACTTC. It translates to CASSLGPAGNEQYF. The full variable domain, rest sourced from reference TRBV7-2 and TRBJ2-7, is GAGVSQSPSNKVTEKGKDVELRCDPISGHTALYWYRQSLGQGLEFLIYFQGNSAPDKSGLPSDRFSAERTGGSVSTLTIQRTQQEDSAVYLCASSLGPAGNEQYFGPGTRLTVT.

This clone appeared a single time. V gene TRBV9 combines with J gene TRBJ2-7; 8 bases align to TRBD1. V gave up 0 bases and J gave up 2 bases; unmatched junction bases: 4. This CDR3 has 15 residues. Germline V CDR1 and CDR2: SGDLS, YYNGEE. The CDR3 region has the DNA TGTGCCAGCAGCGTAGCGACAGGGGTGACCTACGAGCAGTACTTC. Its translation is CASSVATGVTYEQYF.

This chain connects TRBV14 to TRBJ1-2, with a tentative D call TRBD1 (5 bases). The CDR3 spans 15 residues. V lost 4 bases and J lost 4, with 16 bases in between. Germline CDR1 SGHDN, CDR2 FVKESK. The CDR3 coding sequence is TGTGCCAGCAGCCCAAACGTGTATACAGGCTATGGCTACACCTTC. It translates to CASSPNVYTGYGYTF.

This rearrangement joins TRBV10-3 to TRBJ1-1, with 10 nucleotides matching TRBD1. This CDR3 has 17 residues. Looked up from germline, CDR1 is ENHRY and CDR2 is SYGVKD. V trimming: 5 bases; J trimming: 10 bases; junction bases outside the gene matches: 19. The DNA for the CDR3 is TGTGCCATCAGTAACCGGGACAGGGGCGGCTTAACGGGGCGAGCTTTCTTT. Protein sequence: CAISNRDRGGLTGRAFF.

The gene calls are TRBV11-2 and TRBJ2-5, with D perhaps matching TRBD1 (5 bases). The CDR3 is made up of 15 amino acids. V was pared by 5 bases and J by 5 bases, with 18 bases between. CDR1 and CDR2 from the germline V gene are SGHAT and FQNNGV. CDR3 sequence (DNA): TGTGCCAGCAGCCCAGTTCCTCAGGGCAGGGAGACCCAGTACTTC. Protein sequence: CASSPVPQGRETQYF.

This clone has only one observation. The chain recombines TRBV19 with TRBJ2-2, with 7 bases identical to TRBD1. Germline V CDR1 and CDR2: LNHDA, SQIVND (reference sequence). V dropped 5 bases and J dropped 6; count of bases not matched to a gene: 6. This CDR3 is built from 14 residues. CDR3 loop: CASSSGGIAGELFF. The CDR3 coding sequence is TGTGCCAGTAGTTCAGGGGGTATTGCCGGGGAGCTGTTTTTT. Based on the CDR3 plus reference TRBV19 and TRBJ2-2, the full variable domain is DGGITQSPKYLFRKEGQNVTLSCEQNLNHDAMYWYRQDPGQGLRLIYYSQIVNDFQKGDIAEGYSVSREKKESFPLTVTSAQKNPTAFYLCASSSGGIAGELFFGEGSRLTVL.

The chain joins TRBV7-9 to TRBJ2-3; D ambiguous. V was pared by 3 bases and J by 3 bases, with 10 bases between. The germline V gene encodes CDR1 SEHNR and CDR2 FQNEAQ (reference sequence). CDR3 length equals 14 residues. Here the CDR3 DNA reads TGTGCCAGCAGCTTCCCCCGCGGAACAGATACGCAGTATTTT. It codes for CASSFPRGTDTQYF. The entire variable domain, with the rest obtained from reference TRBV7-9 and TRBJ2-3, is as follows: DTGVSQNPRHKITKRGQNVTFRCDPISEHNRLYWYRQTLGQGPEFLTYFQNEAQLEKSRLLSDRFSAERPKGSFSTLEIQRTEQGDSAMYLCASSFPRGTDTQYFGPGTRLTVL.